The clone carrying this T cell receptor beta chain was seen many times. Antigen: not known. This CDR3 is also generated by other DNA sequences in the sample. This entry belongs to a study of metastatic and nonmetastatic thyroid tumors. General study results and limits: Malignant thyroid tumors reportedly exceeded benign nodules significantly in TCR beta diversity, with the difference appearing in blood and tumor.

Original data processing: It was from CDR3 differences across clinicopathological groups that a distant-metastasis classifier for papillary thyroid cancer was built. TCRdb reanalyzed the PCR reads with MiXCR. The V and J calls follow TCRdb's processing rather than the paper's. The sample includes more than 50,000 clones, roughly 20% seen only once; the top ten take 4%. Before thyroid surgery, none of the patients had received any treatment. This CDR3 contains 17 residues. Trimming removed 0 bases from V and 0 bases from J, with 12 bases in between. Germline CDR1 is SGHNT and CDR2 is YYREEE (reference sequence).

Material for sequencing was blood. This receptor was identified in a female donor with papillary thyroid cancer or a benign thyroid nodule (not recorded which). Some clones in this sample may be carry-over from other donors' samples. The chain is built from TRBV5-4 and TRBJ2-2, with D tentatively TRBD2 (6 bases). CDR3 in DNA: TGTGCCAGCAGCTTGGACCTTGAGCGGGCGAACACCGGGGAGCTGTTTTTT. Protein sequence: CASSLDLERANTGELFF.